This T cell receptor (beta chain) originates from a study of blood T cell repertoires in COVID-19. This clone came up once. Original processing methods: The authors estimated nucleated cell counts from reference gene primer amplification. The table came from immunoSEQ multiplex PCR; TCRdb's copy has only in-frame clones and leaves some out. V, J and clone size were drawn from that table, and D and trimming were deduced from the DNA. The top ten hold 8% of the sample, which has 130,000 to 150,000 clones, 70% to 90% seen once. The origin of this receptor is a woman aged 55-70 years with COVID-19, enrolled during active disease. The sample taken for sequencing was peripheral blood.

CDR3 residues: CASKTGWEETQYF. The CDR3 DNA reads as TGTGCCAGTAAAACAGGGTGGGAAGAGACCCAGTACTTC. The chain recombines TRBV19 with TRBJ2-5; D perhaps matches TRBD1 (6 bases). The CDR3 has 13 amino acids. Trimming cost V 7 bases and J 3 bases, with 12 bases left between them. CDR1 LNHDA and CDR2 SQIVND come from the germline V gene (reference sequence).